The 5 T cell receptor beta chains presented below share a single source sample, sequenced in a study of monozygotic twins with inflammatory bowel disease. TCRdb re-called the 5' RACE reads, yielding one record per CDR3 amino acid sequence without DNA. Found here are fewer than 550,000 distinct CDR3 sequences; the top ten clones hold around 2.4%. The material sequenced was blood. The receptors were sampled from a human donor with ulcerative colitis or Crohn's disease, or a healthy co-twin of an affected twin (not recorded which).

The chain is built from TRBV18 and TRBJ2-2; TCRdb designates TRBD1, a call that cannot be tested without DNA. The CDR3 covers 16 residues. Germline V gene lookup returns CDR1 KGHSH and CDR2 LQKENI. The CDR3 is CASSLSAGDITGELFF.

The CDR3 here is CSVEGSAGRMNTEAFF. The rearrangement uses TRBV29-1 and TRBJ1-1. This CDR3 is 16 amino acids long. Germline V gene lookup returns CDR1 SQVTM and CDR2 ANQGSEA. The whole variable domain, filled in from reference TRBV29-1 and TRBJ1-1, reads SAVISQKPSRDICQRGTSLTIQCQVDSQVTMMFWYRQQPGQSLTLIATANQGSEATYESGFVIDKFPISRPNLTFSTLTVSNMSPEDSSIYLCSVEGSAGRMNTEAFFGQGTRLTVV.

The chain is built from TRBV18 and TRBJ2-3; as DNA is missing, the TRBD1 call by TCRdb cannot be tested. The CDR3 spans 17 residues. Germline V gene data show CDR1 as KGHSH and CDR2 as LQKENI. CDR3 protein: CASSPPTGTAFADTQYF.

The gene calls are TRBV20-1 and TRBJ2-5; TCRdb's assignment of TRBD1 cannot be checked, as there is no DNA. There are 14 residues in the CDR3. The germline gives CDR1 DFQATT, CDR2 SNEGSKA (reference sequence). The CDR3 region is CSAHRTGGEETQYF.

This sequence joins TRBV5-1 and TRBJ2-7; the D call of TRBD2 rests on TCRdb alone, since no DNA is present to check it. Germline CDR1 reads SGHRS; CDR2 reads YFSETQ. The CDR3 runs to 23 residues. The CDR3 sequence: CASSLAQKTGTSGRASPSYEQYF.